One TCR beta chain is described in this entry. The data were obtained in a study of blood T cell repertoires in COVID-19. In the original analysis: By means of reference gene primer amplification, nucleated cell counts were estimated. Profiling relied on immunoSEQ multiplex PCR, and the TCRdb table lists in-frame clones only, not all of them. V, J and clone size are taken as reported in that table, and D and trimming were inferred from the DNA itself. The sample has roughly 150,000 clones, around 88% seen once; the top ten hold under 6%. This receptor was identified in a human donor in a cohort sampled during active COVID-19. The sequenced material came from peripheral blood.

This CDR3 is CASSYTGGPDEQFF. CDR3 in DNA: TGTGCCAGCAGTTACACGGGGGGGCCCGATGAGCAGTTCTTC. The chain combines TRBV6-5 with TRBJ2-1, with 8 bases fitting TRBD2. The CDR3 is 14 residues long. Unmatched junction bases numbered 5, after V lost 2 bases and J lost 8 bases. From germline, CDR1 is MNHEY and CDR2 SVGAGI.